This T cell receptor (beta chain) was recorded in a study of T cells after yellow fever vaccination. By 5'RACE template switching, TCR cDNA was produced, with a universal primer site and UMIs added in the process. Each CDR3 protein is one row after TCRdb ran MiXCR on the 5' RACE reads. The data contain under 400,000 distinct CDR3 sequences, roughly 11% of them singletons. There are a few counts of this clonotype. Its antigen is currently unknown. Study-level points and caveats: Across the CD4 and CD8 compartments, a small share of clonotypes was present in both.

Trimming left V 4 bases short and J 0 bases short, with 14 bases between. Per germline, CDR1 LGHNA and CDR2 YSLEER. The CDR3 extends over 16 amino acids. This TCR was sampled from a young man who received the YFV17D yellow fever vaccine. This chain connects TRBV4-3 to TRBJ2-3, with TRBD2 as a possible D gene (7 bases). The source material was PBMCs, sampled on the day of the first yellow fever vaccination. Here the CDR3 DNA reads TGCGCCAGCAGCCCGATGGCGGGGGCTAGCACAGATACGCAGTATTTT. This sequence encodes CASSPMAGASTDTQYF.